The sequence of this T cell receptor (beta chain) was determined in a study of T cell responses to AZD1222 COVID-19 vaccine. Regarding the study as a whole: Most donors were white British, females outnumbered males, and clonal diversity was possibly underestimated. Rises in breadth and depth of Spike-specific TCRs came after two AZD1222 doses.

Repertoires were generated with immunoSEQ multiplex PCR, while TCRdb's copy carries only in-frame clones and drops some. Here the sample spans approximately 130,000 clones, 92% being singletons. On this clone itself: What it recognizes is unknown.

The germline V gene has CDR1 SGHAT and CDR2 FQNNGV. The J segment lost 6 bases and the V segment lost 3 bases, leaving 3 bases of the junction unmatched. This CDR3 region has 13 residues. Sequencing used peripheral blood, obtained on day 0 of AZD1222 vaccination. The receptor comes from an adult in good health. This rearrangement joins TRBV11-2 to TRBJ1-1; 8 bases match TRBD1. As DNA, the CDR3 is TGTGCCAGCAGCTTTACAGGGGGGGCTGAAGCTTTCTTT. Protein: CASSFTGGAEAFF.